A single sample gave rise to the 13 T cell receptor beta chains below, sequenced in a study of cytomegalovirus exposure and HLA in healthy donors. The PCR ran on 60 Vbeta and 13 Jbeta primers. The data were produced by immunoSEQ multiplex PCR, yet TCRdb's version contains in-frame clones alone and is incomplete. The data contain 100,000 to 150,000 clones, approximately 81% of them seen just once; the ten biggest clones take up roughly 4%. Source material: PBMCs. Receptor source: a man in his late teens or twenties in good health and CMV-seropositive.

The chain links TRBV7-2 to TRBJ1-2; maybe TRBD1 (5 bases). The CDR3 is 14 residues long. Germline loops: CDR1 SGHTA, CDR2 FQGNSA. The germline V and J ends were trimmed by 3 bases and 8 bases, with 16 bases remaining between them. The DNA of the CDR3 is TGTGCCAGCAGCTTCGGGGACTTAGTGAGGGGCTACACCTTC. Amino acids: CASSFGDLVRGYTF.

The rearrangement joins TRBV7-2 to TRBJ2-5; a weak D match, TRBD1 (5 bases). Germline assignment: CDR1 SGHTA and CDR2 FQGNSA. The CDR3 spans 13 residues. Trimming left V 1 base short and J 10 bases short, with 13 bases between. CDR3: CASSLDSGIYQYF. The CDR3 coding sequence is TGTGCCAGCAGCTTAGATTCAGGGATTTACCAGTACTTC.

This chain links TRBV7-9 with TRBJ2-5; no clear D. The J call may be wrong; the DNA end is better matched by TRBJ2-7. CDR3 length: 13 amino acids. The germline gives CDR1 SEHNR, CDR2 FQNEAQ (reference sequence). CDR3 in amino acids: CASSLAGSNEQYF. CDR3 nucleotides: TGTGCCAGCAGCTTAGCGGGCTCAAACGAGCAGTACTTC.

The chain uses TRBV10-1 and TRBJ1-1; no clear D. CDR1 and CDR2 (germline): WNHNN, SYGVQD (reference sequence). Trimming took 4 bases from V and 6 from J, leaving 6 bases between them. The length of the CDR3 is 11 residues. CDR3 in DNA: TGCGCCAGCAGTGGAGGGTCTGAAGCTTTCTTT. It translates to CASSGGSEAFF.

Comments on this clone: Compared with germline, one end of the junction differs, possibly owing to a read error. The V gene is TRBV7-9, the J gene TRBJ1-6; 9 bases line up with TRBD1. The germline V gene has CDR1 SEHNR and CDR2 FQNEAQ (reference sequence). The CDR3 contains 15 residues. CDR3 DNA sequence: TGTTCCAGCAGCCCGCAGGACAGGGGAAATTCACCCCTCCACTTT. It codes for CSSSPQDRGNSPLHF. Complete variable domain (other parts from reference TRBV7-9 and TRBJ1-6): DTGVSQNPRHKITKRGQNVTFRCDPISEHNRLYWYRQTLGQGPEFLTYFQNEAQLEKSRLLSDRFSAERPKGSFSTLEIQRTEQGDSAMYLCSSSPQDRGNSPLHFGNGTRLTVT.

V is TRBV10-3 and J is TRBJ2-2, with TRBD2 matching over 11 bases. Trimming cost V 3 bases and J 7 bases; bases outside gene matches: 10. This CDR3 comprises 17 residues. The germline CDR1 and CDR2 sequences are ENHRY and SYGVKD. The CDR3 protein is CAISESLAGAPNGELFF. The DNA for the CDR3 is TGTGCCATCAGTGAATCACTAGCGGGGGCCCCCAACGGGGAGCTGTTTTTT.

V is TRBV5-1 and J is TRBJ1-2; the match to TRBD1 covers 8 bases. The length of the CDR3 is 15 residues. Germline values: CDR1 SGHRS, CDR2 YFSETQ. Trimming removed 5 bases from V and 6 bases from J; junction bases left unmatched: 12. CDR3 region: CASRYLDRESDGYTF. The CDR3, as DNA: TGCGCCAGCAGATATTTGGACAGGGAGTCGGATGGCTACACCTTC.

The rearrangement uses TRBV10-3 and TRBJ1-1; the D gene is possibly TRBD1 (5 bases). Per the germline V gene, CDR1 is ENHRY and CDR2 is SYGVKD. V was shortened by 7 bases and J by 1 base, with 10 bases between the two germline ends. This CDR3 spans 13 amino acids. CDR3 sequence: CAITRDRNTEAFF. CDR3 sequence (DNA): TGTGCCATCACTAGAGACAGGAACACTGAAGCTTTCTTT.

To note about this clone: Other DNA sequences from this sample encode an identical CDR3 as well. The chain uses TRBV5-1 and TRBJ2-7, with TRBD1 identical over 8 bases. The CDR3 contains 13 residues. Germline V gives CDR1 SGHRS, CDR2 YFSETQ. Trimming at V came to 3 bases and at J to 3 bases, leaving 2 bases not matched to a gene. This chain's CDR3 is CASSSGQGYEQYF. CDR3 in DNA: TGCGCCAGCAGCTCCGGACAGGGCTACGAGCAGTACTTC.

The chain recombines TRBV5-4 with TRBJ2-7; 11 positions agree with TRBD1. Germline CDR1 reads SGHNT; CDR2 reads YYREEE (reference sequence). The CDR3 has 14 amino acids. Germline trimming cut 4 bases from V and 4 bases from J; bases unmatched to any gene: 4. The CDR3 DNA follows: TGTGCCAGCAGCCTGGACAGGGGGCTGTACGAGCAGTACTTC. Its translation is CASSLDRGLYEQYF.

Note on this clone: An end of the junction differs from the germline gene, which may be a read error. This rearrangement joins TRBV7-8 to TRBJ1-1; TRBD1 is a possible D gene (6 bases). The germline gives CDR1 SGHVS, CDR2 FQNEAQ. CDR3 length: 15 residues. This CDR3 is CASSLRGGPNTEAFF. CDR3 sequence (DNA): TGTGCCAGCAGCTTACGGGGGGGGCCAAACACTGAAGCTTTTTTT. The complete variable domain, with remaining parts taken from reference TRBV7-8 and TRBJ1-1, reads GAGVSQSPRYKVAKRGQDVALRCDPISGHVSLFWYQQALGQGPEFLTYFQNEAQLDKSGLPSDRFFAERPEGSVSTLKIQRTQQEDSAVYLCASSLRGGPNTEAFFGQGTRLTVV.

The chain links TRBV7-9 to TRBJ2-5; 8 positions agree with TRBD2. The J call is uncertain, as TRBJ2-7 better fits the DNA end. Germline V gene sequence: CDR1 SEHNR, CDR2 FQNEAQ (reference sequence). This CDR3 comprises 15 residues. The CDR3 loop is CASAGGERGTYEQYF. CDR3 nucleotide sequence: TGTGCCAGCGCCGGGGGGGAGCGGGGAACCTACGAGCAGTACTTC.

J is TRBJ2-7 and V is TRBV10-1; TRBD1 aligns across 8 bases. Trimming at V came to 3 bases and at J to 2 bases, leaving 24 bases not matched to a gene. Germline CDR1 WNHNN, CDR2 SYGVQD (reference sequence). This CDR3 is 21 amino acids long. CDR3 coding DNA: TGCGCCAGCAGTGATAAGGATGATGGACAGGGCTCAAGATCCCCTACCTACGAGCAGTACTTC. It specifies CASSDKDDGQGSRSPTYEQYF.